This TCR beta chain is drawn from a study of metastatic and nonmetastatic thyroid tumors. Study findings and constraints: For both blood and tumor, malignant thyroid tumors reportedly showed significantly higher TCR beta diversity than benign nodules did.

There are many counts of this clone. Antigen: not known. A much more abundant neighbour one base away suggests this may be a read error. Methods used by the authors: Building a distant-metastasis classifier for papillary thyroid cancer drew on CDR3 differences across clinicopathological groups. TCRdb reassembled clones from the PCR reads with MiXCR. The V and J calls were determined by TCRdb, not by the authors. This table holds some 14,000 clones, around 29% found once. This CDR3 has 14 amino acids. V was clipped by 6 bases and J by 1 base, with 12 bases between them. Per the germline V gene, CDR1 is SNHLY and CDR2 is FYNNEI. Thyroid surgery took place with no prior treatment in any patient.

The rearrangement links TRBV2 to TRBJ1-1, with a weak D call TRBD1 (6 bases). This sequence originates from a female donor with papillary thyroid cancer or a benign thyroid nodule (not recorded which). Some clones in this sample may be carry-over from other donors' samples. Sequencing input: blood. CDR3 region: CASRRGKWNTEAFF. CDR3 DNA: TGTGCCAGCAGGAGGGGGAAGTGGAACACTGAAGCTTTCTTT.